In its sample, the clone carrying this T cell receptor beta chain was seen a few times. Its cognate antigen is unknown. Healthy Caucasians were all of the donors. This specimen comes from a study of identical twins. TCRdb itself ran the 5' RACE reads through MiXCR, one entry per CDR3 protein. The sample has under 300,000 distinct CDR3 sequences; about 8% are singletons. Findings and limits, study-wide: With abundant cord blood beta clonotypes, insertions were fewer; memory repertoires showed no such pattern. In drawing conclusions, the study used cross-sectional statistical analysis and did not follow the same donors. Monozygotic twin pairs showed more out-of-frame TCR alpha sharing than models estimated.

The sample was also linked to a second study, of yellow fever vaccine responses in identical twins.

This sequence originates from a woman between 18 and 30 years old in good health. The sample was CD8+ T cells sorted from blood.

CDR3 nucleotide sequence: TGTGCCAGCAGCTTGGTTCGGGATCCGACTGGGGCCAACGTCCTGACTTTC. As protein: CASSLVRDPTGANVLTF. This chain links TRBV5-6 with TRBJ2-6; tentative D call: TRBD2 (5 bases). Germline CDR1 and CDR2: SGHDT and YYEEEE. V lost 0 bases and J lost 2, with 12 bases in between. This CDR3 comprises 17 residues.